The T cell receptor (beta chain) under discussion was sequenced for a study of cytomegalovirus exposure and HLA in healthy donors. This clone was detected a few times. Antigen specificity is unknown. Trimming shortened V by 7 bases and J by 3 bases, and 16 bases separated the two germline ends. This CDR3 is built from 14 residues. Germline loops: CDR1 GTSNPN, CDR2 SVGIG (reference sequence). Overall study results and limits: Several V segments, TRBV6-2 and TRBV6-3 among them, could not be told apart and were dropped. Later work showed greater clonal expansion in HLA-associated TCR beta chains than in equally common others. With later analysis, a missense DCLRE1C variant became linked to TCR beta V- and J-gene trimming.

Donors sampled were nominally healthy, though unrecorded immune exposures were likely. PCR used 60 Vbeta primers and 13 Jbeta primers. Sequencing was performed with immunoSEQ multiplex PCR; in TCRdb, only in-frame clones are kept and a portion is missing. The profile covers roughly 180,000 clones, with 9.5% appearing a single time and less than 1.5% taken by the ten largest. The TCR was taken from a woman aged 25 to 39 in good health and CMV-seropositive. V usage is TRBV30 and J usage is TRBJ2-1; D may correspond to TRBD1 or TRBD2 (5 bases each). The sample taken for sequencing was PBMCs. In nucleotides, the CDR3 is TGTGCCTCGAGGGACCAGCGGAGCTACAATGAGCAGTTCTTC. Amino acid sequence: CASRDQRSYNEQFF.